This entry lists 18 T cell receptor beta chains sequenced from one sample in a study of shared clonotypes between healthy human individuals. Sequenced by immunoSEQ multiplex PCR; TCRdb stores in-frame clones only, minus some. The table lists some 2,000,000 clones, over 85% of them singletons. The source material was naive CD4+ T cells sorted from blood. The sample's subset: CD45RA+ positively selected. The receptors shown here come from a man aged 18-30 years in good health.

This sequence joins TRBV2 and TRBJ1-1; D is possibly TRBD1 (5 bases). The V end was cut by 7 bases, the J end by 0 bases, with 9 bases between. The CDR3 consists of 13 residues. Germline loops: CDR1 SNHLY, CDR2 FYNNEI. CDR3 residues: CASIRDLNTEAFF. The DNA for the CDR3 is TGTGCCAGCATCCGGGACTTGAACACTGAAGCTTTCTTT.

The V and J genes are TRBV7-2 and TRBJ1-2, with no clear D. Trimming shortened V by 1 base and J by 7 bases, and 7 bases separated the two germline ends. Per the germline V gene, CDR1 is SGHTA and CDR2 is FQGNSA. CDR3 length: 12 amino acids. The chain's CDR3 is CASSLDVGGYTF. In DNA form, the CDR3 reads TGTGCCAGCAGCTTAGACGTCGGTGGCTACACCTTC. Supplemented by reference TRBV7-2 and TRBJ1-2, the full variable domain reads GAGVSQSPSNKVTEKGKDVELRCDPISGHTALYWYRQSLGQGLEFLIYFQGNSAPDKSGLPSDRFSAERTGGSVSTLTIQRTQQEDSAVYLCASSLDVGGYTFGSGTRLTVV.

The chain has TRBV7-9 and TRBJ2-1; 11 bases are a match to TRBD2. The CDR3 has 14 residues. CDR1 and CDR2 from the germline V gene are SEHNR and FQNEAQ (reference sequence). Losses at the gene ends were 6 bases for V and 9 bases for J; bases not matched to a gene: 7. CDR3 nucleotide sequence: TGTGCCAGCAGGGATAGCGGGAGGGCGGGTGAGCAGTTCTTC. Its translation is CASRDSGRAGEQFF.

J is TRBJ2-1 and V is TRBV29-1; TRBD1 or TRBD2 may be the D gene (5 bases each). V lost 2 bases to trimming and J lost 9 bases, with 11 bases between them. Per germline, CDR1 SQVTM and CDR2 ANQGSEA. The length of the CDR3 is 12 residues. The DNA for the CDR3 is TGCAGCGTTGAATCCGGGACGACTGAGCAGTTCTTC. It encodes CSVESGTTEQFF.

The chain joins TRBV30 to TRBJ1-6; perhaps TRBD1 as D (5 bases). CDR1 GTSNPN and CDR2 SVGIG come from the germline V gene (reference sequence). V gave up 5 bases and J gave up 7 bases, with 12 bases separating them. The CDR3 has 13 residues. The CDR3: CAWGSGLNSPLHF. The CDR3 DNA reads as TGTGCCTGGGGCTCGGGACTCAATTCACCCCTCCACTTT.

V gene TRBV5-1 combines with J gene TRBJ1-3; TRBD1 is a possible D gene (6 bases). The CDR3 runs to 16 residues. Trimming removed 5 bases from V and 3 bases from J, with 18 bases in between. The germline V gene encodes CDR1 SGHRS and CDR2 YFSETQ. CDR3 coding DNA: TGCGCCAGCAGTTCCAATGCAGGGGCCGTTGGAAACACCATATATTTT. It specifies CASSSNAGAVGNTIYF.

This chain uses TRBV9 with TRBJ2-7; tentative D call: TRBD2 (6 bases). CDR1 is SGDLS, CDR2 YYNGEE, per germline. The CDR3 contains 14 residues. The V end lost 4 bases, the J end lost 1 base, and 12 bases lay between the germline ends. The CDR3: CASSPWRASYEQYF. CDR3 DNA sequence: TGTGCCAGCAGCCCATGGAGGGCGTCCTACGAGCAGTACTTC.

The chain joins TRBV5-8 to TRBJ2-1; unclear D gene. CDR1 is SGHTS and CDR2 is YDEGEE in the germline V gene. The CDR3 loop spans 17 amino acids. Trimming removed 0 bases from V and 0 bases from J, with 13 bases in between. The CDR3 nucleotides are TGTGCCAGCAGCTTGGGGCGAGCGAGCTCCTCCTACAATGAGCAGTTCTTC. Encoded protein: CASSLGRASSSYNEQFF.

This chain links TRBV7-9 with TRBJ1-3; D not certain. This CDR3 region has 15 residues. The V gene's germline CDR1 is SEHNR and CDR2 FQNEAQ (reference sequence). The V end lost 5 bases, the J end lost 2 bases, and 13 bases lay between the germline ends. The CDR3 loop reads CASSADAGTGNTIYF. CDR3 bases: TGTGCCAGCAGCGCTGACGCAGGAACTGGAAACACCATATATTTT.

V and J are TRBV6-5 and TRBJ2-6, with 7 bases that match TRBD1. Losses at the gene ends were 4 bases for V and 4 bases for J; bases not matched to a gene: 4. Germline CDR1 reads MNHEY; CDR2 reads SVGAGI. The CDR3 has 15 amino acids. The CDR3 sequence: CASSSTGQGANVLTF. CDR3 bases: TGTGCCAGCAGTTCCACGGGACAGGGGGCCAACGTCCTGACTTTC.

V gene TRBV4-1 combines with J gene TRBJ1-1; D is uncertain. V was clipped by 0 bases and J by 4 bases, with 24 bases between them. Germline values: CDR1 MGHRA, CDR2 YSYEKL. This CDR3 contains 19 residues. The CDR3 loop is CASSQDWPGVEATATEAFF. The CDR3 DNA follows: TGCGCCAGCAGCCAAGATTGGCCGGGCGTGGAGGCCACGGCCACTGAAGCTTTCTTT.

The V gene is TRBV7-2, the J gene TRBJ1-2, with D unresolved. Trimming cost V 1 base and J 4 bases, with 13 bases left between them. Germline-derived CDR1 and CDR2 are SGHTA and FQGNSA. The CDR3 is 15 amino acids. This CDR3 is CASSLEGAGFYGYTF. CDR3 DNA: TGTGCCAGCAGCTTAGAAGGAGCCGGATTCTATGGCTACACCTTC. Drawing the rest from reference TRBV7-2 and TRBJ1-2, the complete variable domain is GAGVSQSPSNKVTEKGKDVELRCDPISGHTALYWYRQSLGQGLEFLIYFQGNSAPDKSGLPSDRFSAERTGGSVSTLTIQRTQQEDSAVYLCASSLEGAGFYGYTFGSGTRLTVV.

The rearrangement uses TRBV11-2 and TRBJ2-7; 10 bases are shared with TRBD2. CDR1 SGHAT and CDR2 FQNNGV come from the germline V gene. Trimming cost V 0 bases and J 4 bases; bases outside gene matches: 3. The CDR3 length is 15 residues. In DNA, the CDR3 is TGTGCCAGCAGCTTAGAAACTAGCGGGAATTACGAGCAGTACTTC. Translation: CASSLETSGNYEQYF.

The rearrangement links TRBV7-9 to TRBJ2-7; possibly TRBD1 for D (5 bases). V lost 3 bases and J lost 2, with 11 bases in between. Germline V gene sequence: CDR1 SEHNR, CDR2 FQNEAQ (reference sequence). The CDR3 has 14 amino acids. The DNA for the CDR3 is TGTGCCAGCAGCTTCTGGGGCAACACCTACGAGCAGTACTTC. Amino acids: CASSFWGNTYEQYF.

J is TRBJ2-5 and V is TRBV10-3; D ambiguous. Trimming cost V 0 bases and J 5 bases, with 10 bases left between them. Germline values: CDR1 ENHRY, CDR2 SYGVKD. The length of the CDR3 is 14 residues. The CDR3 sequence is CAISESTIGETQYF. CDR3 in DNA: TGTGCCATCAGTGAGTCAACAATTGGGGAGACCCAGTACTTC.

This clone appeared a single time. The V gene is TRBV30, the J gene TRBJ1-2; the D is unclear. The CDR3 is 11 residues long. Germline loops: CDR1 GTSNPN, CDR2 SVGIG (reference sequence). V was trimmed by 6 bases and J by 8 bases, leaving 13 bases between them. This chain's CDR3 is CACSRVGGYTF. Written as DNA, the CDR3 is TGTGCCTGCTCGAGGGTCGGGGGCTACACCTTC. The variable domain in full, with the rest retrieved from reference TRBV30 and TRBJ1-2, is SQTIHQWPATLVQPVGSPLSLECTVEGTSNPNLYWYRQAAGRGLQLLFYSVGIGQISSEVPQNLSASRPQDRQFILSSKKLLLSDSGFYLCACSRVGGYTFGSGTRLTVV.

V is TRBV2 and J is TRBJ2-3; 7 bases agree with TRBD2. The trim removed 7 bases at V and 1 base at J, leaving 2 bases unmatched. Germline values: CDR1 SNHLY, CDR2 FYNNEI. The CDR3 loop spans 13 amino acids. The CDR3 DNA reads TGTGCCAGCAACCGGGAGGGCACAGATACGCAGTATTTT. It codes for CASNREGTDTQYF.

This rearrangement joins TRBV6-5 to TRBJ1-2, with D tentatively TRBD1 (5 bases). V was cut by 5 bases and J by 7 bases, with 17 bases left in between. The CDR3 runs to 14 residues. CDR1 MNHEY and CDR2 SVGAGI come from the germline V gene. Written as DNA, the CDR3 is TGTGCCAGCAGTCCACCCTGGGGGGTGGGTGGCTACACCTTC. Amino acid sequence: CASSPPWGVGGYTF.